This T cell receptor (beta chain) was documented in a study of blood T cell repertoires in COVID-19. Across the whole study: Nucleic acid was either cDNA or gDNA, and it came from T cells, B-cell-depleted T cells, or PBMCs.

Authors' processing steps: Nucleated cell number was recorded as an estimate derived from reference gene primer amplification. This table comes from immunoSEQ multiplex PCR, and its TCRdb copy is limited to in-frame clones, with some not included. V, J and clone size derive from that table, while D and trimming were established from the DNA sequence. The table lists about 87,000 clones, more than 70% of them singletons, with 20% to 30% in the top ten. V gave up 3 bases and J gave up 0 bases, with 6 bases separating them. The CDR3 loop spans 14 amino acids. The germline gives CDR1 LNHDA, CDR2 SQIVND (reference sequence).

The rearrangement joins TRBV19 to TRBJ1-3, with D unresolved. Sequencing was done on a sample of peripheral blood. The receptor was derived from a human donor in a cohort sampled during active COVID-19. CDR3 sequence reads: CASSMWASGNTIYF. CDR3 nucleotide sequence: TGTGCCAGTAGTATGTGGGCCTCTGGAAACACCATATATTTT. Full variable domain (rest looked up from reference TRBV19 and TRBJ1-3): DGGITQSPKYLFRKEGQNVTLSCEQNLNHDAMYWYRQDPGQGLRLIYYSQIVNDFQKGDIAEGYSVSREKKESFPLTVTSAQKNPTAFYLCASSMWASGNTIYFGEGSWLTVV.